The 12 T cell receptor beta chains below come from one sample, sequenced in a study of blood T cell repertoires in COVID-19. Assay: immunoSEQ multiplex PCR; the TCRdb copy retains only in-frame clones and omits some. The sample carries hundreds of thousands of clones, 85% to 90% recorded once. The sample was PBMCs or T cells enriched from blood (not recorded which). These receptors originate from a man aged 18-30 years who had recovered from COVID-19.

This sequence joins TRBV10-1 and TRBJ2-1, with TRBD2 as a possible D gene (6 bases). The CDR3 is 15 amino acids. CDR1 and CDR2 from the germline V gene are WNHNN and SYGVQD (reference sequence). V was cut by 3 bases and J by 0 bases, with 9 bases left in between. DNA for the CDR3: TGCGCCAGCAGTGACGGAGGGAGCTCCTACAATGAGCAGTTCTTC. It yields the protein CASSDGGSSYNEQFF.

The J gene is TRBJ2-7, the V gene TRBV10-3; 8 bases are shared with TRBD2. CDR1 and CDR2 from the germline V gene are ENHRY and SYGVKD. V shed 6 bases and J 6 bases; nucleotides not matched to a gene: 10. CDR3 length: 14 residues. The CDR3 coding sequence is TGTGCCATCAGACCAGGTCGGGGGGGGAGCGAGCAGTACTTC. It specifies CAIRPGRGGSEQYF.

The rearrangement links TRBV19 to TRBJ1-5; 9 positions agree with TRBD1. Germline trimming cut 6 bases from V and 4 bases from J; bases unmatched to any gene: 4. CDR3 length: 14 amino acids. Germline V gene lookup returns CDR1 LNHDA and CDR2 SQIVND (reference sequence). The CDR3 sequence is CASRMTGGNQPQHF. In DNA form, the CDR3 reads TGTGCCAGTAGAATGACAGGGGGTAATCAGCCCCAGCATTTT.

The chain has TRBV5-1 and TRBJ2-5; 9 nucleotides agree with TRBD2. Trimming removed 2 bases from V and 0 bases from J; junction bases left unmatched: 5. The germline CDR1 and CDR2 sequences are SGHRS and YFSETQ. The CDR3 has 16 amino acids. The CDR3 DNA is TGCGCCAGCAGCTTAACGACTAGCGGTTACCAAGAGACCCAGTACTTC. Protein product: CASSLTTSGYQETQYF. The complete variable domain, with remaining parts taken from reference TRBV5-1 and TRBJ2-5, reads KAGVTQTPRYLIKTRGQQVTLSCSPISGHRSVSWYQQTPGQGLQFLFEYFSETQRNKGNFPGRFSGRQFSNSRSEMNVSTLELGDSALYLCASSLTTSGYQETQYFGPGTRLLVL.

The chain uses TRBV7-9 and TRBJ2-3; the D gene is possibly TRBD2 (6 bases). V shed 5 bases and J shed 2 bases, with 14 bases lying between them. Germline CDR1 SEHNR, CDR2 FQNEAQ (reference sequence). The CDR3 sequence is 15 residues long. CDR3 nucleotides: TGTGCCAGCAGCCTTCCCAGACTAGTCACAGATACGCAGTATTTT. Its protein is CASSLPRLVTDTQYF. Based on the CDR3 plus reference TRBV7-9 and TRBJ2-3, the full variable domain is DTGVSQNPRHKITKRGQNVTFRCDPISEHNRLYWYRQTLGQGPEFLTYFQNEAQLEKSRLLSDRFSAERPKGSFSTLEIQRTEQGDSAMYLCASSLPRLVTDTQYFGPGTRLTVL.

The CDR3 bases are TGTGCCAGCAGCAAAGTTAAAGCGGGACACCAGAATTATAGCAATCAGCCCCAGCATTTT. It is translated as CASSKVKAGHQNYSNQPQHF. V gene TRBV21-1 combines with J gene TRBJ1-5. TRBV21-1 is classified as a pseudogene. CDR3 length equals 20 residues.

The rearrangement links TRBV5-1 to TRBJ1-3; D remains ambiguous. The CDR3 is made up of 15 amino acids. The germline V and J ends were trimmed by 4 bases and 0 bases, with 11 bases remaining between them. Germline V lookup: CDR1 SGHRS, CDR2 YFSETQ. The CDR3: CASSRLGGSGNTIYF. The DNA of the CDR3 is TGCGCCAGCAGCCGACTGGGAGGCTCTGGAAACACCATATATTTT.

The rearrangement uses TRBV5-1 and TRBJ2-2; D is unresolved. This CDR3 is 14 amino acids long. CDR1 is SGHRS and CDR2 is YFSETQ in the germline V gene. Between the trimmed V and J ends, which lost 3 bases and 4 bases, there was a span of 10 bases. CDR3 protein: CASSWAIGTGELFF. CDR3 DNA: TGCGCCAGCAGCTGGGCCATCGGCACCGGGGAGCTGTTTTTT.

This clone was seen only a few times. The genes are TRBV6-5 and TRBJ1-6; a possible D gene is TRBD1 (5 bases). CDR3 length: 13 residues. Germline assignment: CDR1 MNHEY and CDR2 SVGAGI. The germline V and J ends were trimmed by 8 bases and 6 bases, with 11 bases remaining between them. The DNA for the CDR3 is TGTGCCAGCTCGTCCGGGGGTAATTCACCCCTCCACTTT. It yields the protein CASSSGGNSPLHF.

The rearrangement uses TRBV11-2 and TRBJ2-7, with TRBD2 identical over 7 bases. J lost 0 bases, V lost 0 bases, and 11 bases had no gene match. Germline CDR1 reads SGHAT; CDR2 reads FQNNGV. CDR3 size: 18 residues. The CDR3 DNA sequence: TGTGCCAGCAGCTTAGATAGAACTAGCGCGACAAGCTCCTACGAGCAGTACTTC. Amino acid sequence: CASSLDRTSATSSYEQYF.

The V call is TRBV4-1, the J call TRBJ1-2; possibly TRBD1 for D (5 bases). The V gene's germline CDR1 is MGHRA and CDR2 YSYEKL. The germline V and J ends were trimmed by 5 bases and 5 bases, with 15 bases remaining between them. This CDR3 is built from 14 residues. CDR3 nucleotide sequence: TGCGCCAGCAGCAAAGGCGGGGGGAAGTATGGCTACACCTTC. It encodes CASSKGGGKYGYTF.

V is TRBV5-6 and J is TRBJ2-7, with 7 bases that match TRBD1. This CDR3 has 13 amino acids. The germline gives CDR1 SGHDT, CDR2 YYEEEE. Losses at the gene ends were 2 bases for V and 7 bases for J; bases not matched to a gene: 6. The CDR3 spells CASSFGQDREQYF. The CDR3 DNA follows: TGTGCCAGCAGCTTCGGACAGGATAGGGAGCAGTACTTC.